Listed below are T cell receptor beta chains from one sample, sequenced in a study of blood T cell repertoires in COVID-19. Profiling relied on immunoSEQ multiplex PCR, and the TCRdb table lists in-frame clones only, not all of them. The data contain almost 250,000 clones, around 88% of them singletons. Sequencing input: peripheral blood. The receptors here all came from a woman aged 80 or over with COVID-19, enrolled during active disease. Each CDR3 is given with its conserved first and last residue. A D gene is named only where the DNA matches it firmly. Size tells how often a clone was seen (once, few, many) or the class of an expanded clone, and some rows leave it out.

DNA: TGCGCCAGCAGCTTGTCCGGGACAGGGAATCAGCCCCAGCATTTT
CDR3: CASSLSGTGNQPQHF
size: NA
V: TRBV5-1
J: TRBJ1-5
D: TRBD1
length: 15

DNA: TGTGCCACCAGTGATTTCGCGGGGGGGCGAACCGGGGAGCTGTTTTTT
CDR3: CATSDFAGGRTGELFF
size: NA
V: TRBV24-1
J: TRBJ2-2
D: TRBD2
length: 16

DNA: TGTGCCAGCAGCCAATTAACAGGGAACACTGAAGCTTTCTTT
CDR3: CASSQLTGNTEAFF
size: NA
V: TRBV3-1/TRBV3-2
J: TRBJ1-1
D: NA
length: 14

DNA: TGTGCCAGCAGCCAAAACCGGGATCAGCCCCAGCATTTT
CDR3: CASSQNRDQPQHF
size: NA
V: TRBV3-1/TRBV3-2
J: TRBJ1-5
D: NA
length: 13

DNA: TGTGCCAGCAGCCAAGGGGGCCCCAAAACATCACCCCTCCACTTT
CDR3: CASSQGGPKTSPLHF
size: NA
V: TRBV3-1/TRBV3-2
J: TRBJ1-6
D: NA
length: 15

DNA: TGTGCCAGCTCAGAGGGAGGGAGAGGGCGCCACTCTGGAAACACCATATATTTT
CDR3: CASSEGGRGRHSGNTIYF
size: NA
V: TRBV25-1
J: TRBJ1-3
D: NA
length: 18

DNA: TGTGCCAGCAGTAGGGGTGACCTCGCGAGGGAGACCCAGTACTTC
CDR3: CASSRGDLARETQYF
size: NA
V: TRBV6-5
J: TRBJ2-5
D: NA
length: 15

DNA: TGTGCCTGGAGTAATACACAGGGGACACCCCTCCACTTT
CDR3: CAWSNTQGTPLHF
size: NA
V: TRBV30
J: TRBJ1-6
D: TRBD1
length: 13

DNA: TGCAGTGCTAGTGACCCTTACGGGATGCAAGAGACCCAGTACTTC
CDR3: CSASDPYGMQETQYF
size: NA
V: TRBV20-1
J: TRBJ2-5
D: NA
length: 15

DNA: TGTGCCAGCAGTCCGCAGGGGGCCCACTATGGCTACACCTTC
CDR3: CASSPQGAHYGYTF
size: NA
V: TRBV6-4
J: TRBJ1-2
D: TRBD1
length: 14

DNA: TGTGCCAGCGGCGGACAGGGAAACACCATATATTTT
CDR3: CASGGQGNTIYF
size: few
V: TRBV2
J: TRBJ1-3
D: NA
length: 12

DNA: TGTGCCAGCAGTGTGACGGGATCTAATGAAAAACTGTTTTTT
CDR3: CASSVTGSNEKLFF
size: NA
V: TRBV2
J: TRBJ1-4
D: NA
length: 14

DNA: TGTGCCAGTAGTATTTCAATGCGGGGGGGCTTTGATACGCAGTATTTT
CDR3: CASSISMRGGFDTQYF
size: NA
V: TRBV19
J: TRBJ2-3
D: TRBD2
length: 16

DNA: TGTGCCAGCAGCTTAGGCTCGGGGGGCGCACGTTCTGGGGAGCTGTTTTTT
CDR3: CASSLGSGGARSGELFF
size: once
V: TRBV11-3
J: TRBJ2-2
D: NA
length: 17

DNA: TGCGCCAGCAGCCCGGGACAGAGACAAGAGACCCAGTACTTC
CDR3: CASSPGQRQETQYF
size: NA
V: TRBV5-1
J: TRBJ2-5
D: TRBD1
length: 14

DNA: TGTGCCAGCAATCCCGTAGTCGCTGAGCCAAACTATGGCTACACCTTC
CDR3: CASNPVVAEPNYGYTF
size: NA
V: TRBV6-6
J: TRBJ1-2
D: NA
length: 16

DNA: TGCGCCAGCAGCCAAAACGCCGGATCGGGGAACAACTATGGCTACACCTTC
CDR3: CASSQNAGSGNNYGYTF
size: NA
V: TRBV4-1
J: TRBJ1-2
D: NA
length: 17

DNA: TGTGCCAGCTCATCGGGGGAGGCTTCACCCCTCCACTTT
CDR3: CASSSGEASPLHF
size: NA
V: TRBV18
J: TRBJ1-6
D: NA
length: 13

DNA: TGTGCCAGTAGTATGGGCAGGCGGACATACCAGTCACCCCTCCACTTT
CDR3: CASSMGRRTYQSPLHF
size: NA
V: TRBV19
J: TRBJ1-6
D: NA
length: 16

DNA: TGTGCCAGCAGTTTTTACAGGGGGGGACGAATTCAAGCCCTCCACTTT
CDR3: CASSFYRGGRIQALHF
size: once
V: TRBV27
J: TRBJ1-6
D: TRBD1
length: 16

DNA: TGTGCCAGCAGTTTGGCGGGGGGGAACACCGGGGAGCTGTTTTTT
CDR3: CASSLAGGNTGELFF
size: NA
V: TRBV6-5
J: TRBJ2-2
D: TRBD2
length: 15

DNA: TGTGCCAGCAGGGACAGGGGGAACACCATATATTTT
CDR3: CASRDRGNTIYF
size: NA
V: TRBV6-5
J: TRBJ1-3
D: TRBD1
length: 12

DNA: TGTGCCAGCAGCTTAGGGCCGGGTAACAAACTGTTTTTT
CDR3: CASSLGPGNKLFF
size: once
V: TRBV11-2
J: TRBJ1-4
D: NA
length: 13

DNA: TGTGCCAGCAGCTTAAGCCCAGGGGGAATAGGAAACACCATATATTTT
CDR3: CASSLSPGGIGNTIYF
size: NA
V: TRBV7-2
J: TRBJ1-3
D: TRBD1
length: 16

DNA: TGTGCCAGCACCGATCCGGGGTCGAGCTCCTACAATGAGCAGTTCTTC
CDR3: CASTDPGSSSYNEQFF
size: NA
V: TRBV28
J: TRBJ2-1
D: NA
length: 16

DNA: TGTGCCAGCAGTCCGCCAGGGGGCAATTCACCCCTCCACTTT
CDR3: CASSPPGGNSPLHF
size: NA
V: TRBV2
J: TRBJ1-6
D: TRBD1
length: 14

DNA: TGTGCCAGCAGCCGAACAGGGGGGAACTATGGCTACACCTTC
CDR3: CASSRTGGNYGYTF
size: NA
V: TRBV4-2
J: TRBJ1-2
D: TRBD1
length: 14

DNA: TGTGCCGGACGCTCGGGAACGGGAGGGAACACCATATATTTT
CDR3: CAGRSGTGGNTIYF
size: NA
V: TRBV6-5
J: TRBJ1-3
D: NA
length: 14

DNA: TGTGCCATCAGCACGACAGGGCCCAACTATGGCTACACCTTC
CDR3: CAISTTGPNYGYTF
size: NA
V: TRBV10-3
J: TRBJ1-2
D: TRBD1
length: 14

DNA: TGTGCCAGCAGCGTAGGGGACAGGGGTCATCAGCCCCAGCATTTT
CDR3: CASSVGDRGHQPQHF
size: NA
V: TRBV9
J: TRBJ1-5
D: TRBD1
length: 15

DNA: TGTGCCAGCAGTTTAGACAGGATTGGATCACCCCTCCACTTT
CDR3: CASSLDRIGSPLHF
size: NA
V: TRBV27
J: TRBJ1-6
D: NA
length: 14

DNA: TGTGCCAGCAGTTTGACAGGGGGCCTGAACACTGAAGCTTTCTTT
CDR3: CASSLTGGLNTEAFF
size: NA
V: TRBV28
J: TRBJ1-1
D: TRBD1
length: 15

DNA: TGTGCCATCAGATCATCAGGGGGCCATCAAGAGACCCAGTACTTC
CDR3: CAIRSSGGHQETQYF
size: NA
V: TRBV10-3
J: TRBJ2-5
D: TRBD1
length: 15

DNA: TGTGCCAGCAGCGTAGCTGAAAGAACTAGCGGGAAGAGTGAGCAGTTCTTC
CDR3: CASSVAERTSGKSEQFF
size: NA
V: TRBV9
J: TRBJ2-1
D: TRBD2
length: 17

DNA: TGTGCCAGCAGGCCTACAGGGACGGGAGATACGCAGTATTTT
CDR3: CASRPTGTGDTQYF
size: NA
V: TRBV6-2/TRBV6-3
J: TRBJ2-3
D: NA
length: 14